This entry lists 20 T cell receptor beta chains sequenced from one sample in a study of cytomegalovirus exposure and HLA in healthy donors. The PCR employed 60 Vbeta primers together with 13 Jbeta primers. TCRdb keeps only in-frame clones here, not all; method: immunoSEQ multiplex PCR. The sample includes about 150,000 clones, 70% to 80% of them seen just once. Sequencing was performed on PBMCs. Every receptor here comes from a woman aged 55-70 years in good health and CMV-seropositive.

The chain joins TRBV2 to TRBJ2-1; the D gene is possibly TRBD2 (6 bases). Germline loops: CDR1 SNHLY, CDR2 FYNNEI. The CDR3 totals 14 residues. The V end was cut by 8 bases, the J end by 0 bases, with 11 bases between. CDR3 in amino acids: CASRTMSSYNEQFF. The DNA of the CDR3 is TGTGCCAGCCGGACTATGAGCTCCTACAATGAGCAGTTCTTC. The full variable domain, with the rest looked up from reference TRBV2 and TRBJ2-1, is EPEVTQTPSHQVTQMGQEVILRCVPISNHLYFYWYRQILGQKVEFLVSFYNNEISEKSEIFDDQFSVERPDGSNFTLKIRSTKLEDSAMYFCASRTMSSYNEQFFGPGTRLTVL.

The chain combines TRBV28 with TRBJ2-4; no clear D gene. V lost 8 bases and J lost 0, with 11 bases in between. CDR1 is MDHEN, CDR2 SYDVKM, per germline. The CDR3 has 14 residues. CDR3 bases: TGTGCCAGCCAGTACACGCTAGCCAAAAACATTCAGTACTTC. This codes for CASQYTLAKNIQYF.

V usage is TRBV7-6 and J usage is TRBJ1-3, with 9 bases lining up with TRBD1. Germline-derived CDR1 and CDR2 are SGHVS and FNYEAQ. This CDR3 has 17 residues. V lost 2 bases to trimming and J lost 2 bases; unmatched junction nucleotides: 7. Written as DNA, the CDR3 is TGTGCCAGCAGCTTATCGGGACAGGGATTTCCTGGAAACACCATATATTTT. Encoded protein: CASSLSGQGFPGNTIYF.

The chain has TRBV2 and TRBJ2-1, with 14 bases matching TRBD2. The CDR3 spans 18 residues. V shed 11 bases, J shed 0 bases, and the junction held 12 bases outside the gene matches. Germline V gene data show CDR1 as SNHLY and CDR2 as FYNNEI. The CDR3, as DNA: TGTGCCCGATATAAGGGACTAGCGGGAGTTAACTCCTACAATGAGCAGTTCTTC. Translated, it gives CARYKGLAGVNSYNEQFF. Full variable domain (missing parts from reference TRBV2 and TRBJ2-1): EPEVTQTPSHQVTQMGQEVILRCVPISNHLYFYWYRQILGQKVEFLVSFYNNEISEKSEIFDDQFSVERPDGSNFTLKIRSTKLEDSAMYFCARYKGLAGVNSYNEQFFGPGTRLTVL.

The rearrangement links TRBV6-1 to TRBJ1-4; D might be TRBD1 (5 bases). The CDR3 covers 14 residues. CDR1 is MNHNS and CDR2 is SASEGT in the germline V gene. V was trimmed by 8 bases and J by 5 bases, leaving 15 bases between them. CDR3 nucleotides: TGTGCCAGCCTCCTCCGGGGGGGGAATGAAAAACTGTTTTTT. As protein: CASLLRGGNEKLFF.

V usage is TRBV21-1 and J usage is TRBJ2-1; no DNA check was done on the table's D call, TRBD2. TRBV21-1 is noted as a pseudogene. The CDR3 contains 21 residues. CDR3: CASSKVGPASRGLGGKGEQFF. The DNA for the CDR3 is TGTGCCAGCAGCAAAGTCGGGCCAGCCTCCCGGGGACTAGGTGGTAAGGGTGAGCAGTTCTTC.

The rearrangement joins TRBV5-3 to TRBJ2-1; 9 nucleotides agree with TRBD2. TRBV5-3 is reported as an ORF; its role is uncertain. V lost 2 bases, J lost 7 bases, and 7 bases stayed unmatched. The CDR3 is 15 residues long. The CDR3 is CARSFSGGLRNEQFF. In DNA form, the CDR3 reads TGTGCCAGAAGCTTCAGCGGGGGGTTGAGAAATGAGCAGTTCTTC.

This clone was seen a handful of times. The chain joins TRBV30 to TRBJ1-5; 7 nucleotides match TRBD1. Germline loops: CDR1 GTSNPN, CDR2 SVGIG (reference sequence). With V trimmed by 0 bases and J by 3 bases, 8 bases remained unmatched. The CDR3 consists of 16 residues. CDR3 DNA: TGTGCCTGGAGTGTACTGGGCAGGGGGAACAATCAGCCCCAGCATTTT. Amino acids: CAWSVLGRGNNQPQHF.

The rearrangement uses TRBV19 and TRBJ1-5; weak D call: TRBD1 (6 bases). Germline values: CDR1 LNHDA, CDR2 SQIVND (reference sequence). Trimming took 3 bases from V and 7 from J, leaving 13 bases between them. The CDR3 spans 14 residues. The CDR3 DNA follows: TGTGCCAGTAGTATTCCGGGGGGGGGCCAGCCCCAGCATTTT. Translated, it gives CASSIPGGGQPQHF. Filled out from reference TRBV19 and TRBJ1-5, the complete variable domain reads DGGITQSPKYLFRKEGQNVTLSCEQNLNHDAMYWYRQDPGQGLRLIYYSQIVNDFQKGDIAEGYSVSREKKESFPLTVTSAQKNPTAFYLCASSIPGGGQPQHFGDGTRLSIL.

The rearrangement joins TRBV29-1 to TRBJ1-4; D may be TRBD1 (5 bases). This CDR3 has 14 amino acids. V lost 3 bases, J lost 8 bases, and 16 bases lay in between. The V gene's germline CDR1 is SQVTM and CDR2 ANQGSEA. This CDR3 is CSVDFSGMGEKLFF. The DNA for the CDR3 is TGCAGCGTTGATTTTTCAGGGATGGGCGAAAAACTGTTTTTT.

J is TRBJ2-1 and V is TRBV4-1; a weak D match, TRBD2 (5 bases). Germline values: CDR1 MGHRA, CDR2 YSYEKL. The CDR3 has 15 amino acids. V was cut by 4 bases and J by 5 bases, with 15 bases left in between. The CDR3 nucleotides are TGCGCCAGCAGCCCGCGAGTGGGAGCACACAATGAGCAGTTCTTC. It codes for CASSPRVGAHNEQFF.

The rearrangement uses TRBV14 and TRBJ2-5, with 9 bases identical to TRBD2. V lost 1 base to trimming and J lost 0 bases; unmatched junction nucleotides: 9. The germline gives CDR1 SGHDN, CDR2 FVKESK. The CDR3 has 18 residues. The CDR3 reads CASSQGVSGSGYQETQYF. The CDR3 DNA reads TGTGCCAGCAGCCAAGGTGTTAGCGGGAGTGGGTACCAAGAGACCCAGTACTTC.

V usage is TRBV9 and J usage is TRBJ2-7; 7 bases match TRBD2. The V gene's germline CDR1 is SGDLS and CDR2 YYNGEE. This CDR3 is 15 amino acids long. V lost 2 bases, J lost 1 base, and 6 bases stayed unmatched. The CDR3 reads CASSVSGKGSYEQYF. In DNA, the CDR3 is TGTGCCAGCAGCGTGAGCGGGAAGGGGTCCTACGAGCAGTACTTC.

This rearrangement joins TRBV2 to TRBJ1-4, with TRBD1 as a possible D gene (6 bases). Trimming stripped 6 bases from V and 0 bases from J, with 14 bases between. From germline, CDR1 is SNHLY and CDR2 FYNNEI. The CDR3 is 16 residues long. The CDR3 sequence: CASSARDTSTNEKLFF. DNA for the CDR3: TGTGCCAGCAGCGCGAGGGACACATCAACTAATGAAAAACTGTTTTTT.

This clone was observed once. The chain is built from TRBV7-2 and TRBJ2-7, with 9 positions matching TRBD2. The CDR3 runs to 16 residues. V was clipped by 5 bases and J by 4 bases; unmatched bases: 12. Germline V gives CDR1 SGHTA, CDR2 FQGNSA. CDR3 region: CASSPGGATSGYEQYF. As DNA, the CDR3 is TGTGCCAGCAGCCCCGGGGGGGCGACTAGCGGTTACGAGCAGTACTTC.

V gene TRBV7-3 combines with J gene TRBJ1-2; D unresolved. Trimming removed 1 base at V and 7 bases at J, with 10 bases between. There are 13 residues in the CDR3. Germline V gene sequence: CDR1 SGHTA, CDR2 FQGTGA. The CDR3 reads CASSLNGGSGYTF. The CDR3 DNA reads TGTGCCAGCAGCTTAAATGGCGGGAGTGGCTACACCTTC.

This CDR3 is CASSLSGLLNQPQHF. CDR3 coding DNA: TGCGCCAGCAGCTTATCAGGACTCCTCAATCAGCCCCAGCATTTT. The chain uses TRBV5-1 and TRBJ1-5; D uncertain. There are 15 residues in the CDR3. The V gene lost 2 bases and the J gene lost 3 bases, with 12 bases spanning the gap. Looked up from germline, CDR1 is SGHRS and CDR2 is YFSETQ.

In its sample, this clone was seen once. This sequence joins TRBV6-1 and TRBJ1-4, with a tentative D call TRBD1 (5 bases). V lost 6 bases, J lost 7 bases, and 12 bases lay in between. In germline, CDR1 is MNHNS, CDR2 SASEGT. CDR3 length: 13 amino acids. The CDR3 protein is CASSSRASEKLFF. The CDR3 bases are TGTGCCAGCAGCTCCAGGGCGTCTGAAAAACTGTTTTTT.

This rearrangement joins TRBV7-8 to TRBJ1-5; D may be TRBD1 (5 bases). Germline V lookup: CDR1 SGHVS, CDR2 FQNEAQ. This CDR3 contains 14 residues. The V end was cut by 6 bases, the J end by 4 bases, with 13 bases between. The CDR3 loop is CASSHRTPNQPQHF. The CDR3 DNA reads as TGTGCCAGCAGTCACAGGACCCCTAATCAGCCCCAGCATTTT.

The chain carries TRBV2 and TRBJ1-3; the D is unclear. Germline V lookup: CDR1 SNHLY, CDR2 FYNNEI. The V gene lost 5 bases and the J gene lost 0 bases, with 14 bases spanning the gap. The CDR3 is 16 residues long. For the CDR3, the DNA is TGTGCCAGCAGTCCCGGGTCTTACATCTCTGGAAACACCATATATTTT. It yields the protein CASSPGSYISGNTIYF.